This TCR beta chain was retrieved from a study of the immune and genomic landscape of osteosarcoma. Study-level information: Diagnosis ages spanned about 5-85 years, median around 26. Findings of the study overall: Clonality was low: mean about 0.089, highest over 0.28, suggesting limited expansion. Reference clonality came from outside normal skin and healthy blood, not matched tissue.

Germline CDR1 is LNHDA and CDR2 is SQIVND (reference sequence). This CDR3 is 16 amino acids long. V gave up 7 bases and J gave up 0 bases, with 16 bases separating them. On this clone itself: Its target is unknown.

Assay used: immunoSEQ multiplex PCR; TCRdb lists only in-frame clones, some missing. Here the sample spans some 5,000 clones, around 80% being singletons. The post-treatment osteosarcoma tumors were primary, local recurrence or metastasis specimens from poor-prognosis patients. Sequencing was done on a sample of osteosarcoma tumor tissue from the lung. This receptor was taken from a human donor with osteosarcoma. The V and J genes are TRBV19 and TRBJ1-5, with D uncertain. In DNA, the CDR3 is TGTGCCAGTAAATGGGGTGATTTTAATAGCAATCAGCCCCAGCATTTT. Amino acids: CASKWGDFNSNQPQHF.